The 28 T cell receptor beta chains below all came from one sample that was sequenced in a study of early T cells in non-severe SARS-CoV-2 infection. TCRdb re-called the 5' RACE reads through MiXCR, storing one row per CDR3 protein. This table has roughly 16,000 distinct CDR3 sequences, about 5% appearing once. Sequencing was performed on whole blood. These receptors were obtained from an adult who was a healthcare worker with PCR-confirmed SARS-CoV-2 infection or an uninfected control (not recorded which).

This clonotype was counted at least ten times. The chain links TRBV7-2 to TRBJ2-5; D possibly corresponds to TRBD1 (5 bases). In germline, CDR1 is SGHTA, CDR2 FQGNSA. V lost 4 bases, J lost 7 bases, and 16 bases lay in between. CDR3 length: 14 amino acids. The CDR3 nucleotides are TGTGCCAGCAGCTCCTTCACAGGCCTAGGGACCCAGTACTTC. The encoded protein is CASSSFTGLGTQYF.

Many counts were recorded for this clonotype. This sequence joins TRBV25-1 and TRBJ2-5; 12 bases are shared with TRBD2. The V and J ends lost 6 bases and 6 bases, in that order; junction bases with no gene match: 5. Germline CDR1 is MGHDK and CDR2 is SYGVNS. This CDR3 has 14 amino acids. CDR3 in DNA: TGTGCCAGCAGCCTAGCGGGAGGGCCGCAGACCCAGTACTTC. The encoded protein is CASSLAGGPQTQYF.

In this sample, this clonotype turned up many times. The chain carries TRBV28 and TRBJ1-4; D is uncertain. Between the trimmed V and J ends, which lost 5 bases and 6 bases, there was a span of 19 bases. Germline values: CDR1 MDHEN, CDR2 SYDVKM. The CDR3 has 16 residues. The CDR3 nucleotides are TGTGCCAGCAGTACAGTCAAGGTTGGGGATTATGAAAAACTGTTTTTT. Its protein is CASSTVKVGDYEKLFF. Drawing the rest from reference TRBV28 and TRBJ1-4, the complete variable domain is DVKVTQSSRYLVKRTGEKVFLECVQDMDHENMFWYRQDPGLGLRLIYFSYDVKMKEKGDIPEGYSVSREKKERFSLILESASTNQTSMYLCASSTVKVGDYEKLFFGSGTQLSVL.

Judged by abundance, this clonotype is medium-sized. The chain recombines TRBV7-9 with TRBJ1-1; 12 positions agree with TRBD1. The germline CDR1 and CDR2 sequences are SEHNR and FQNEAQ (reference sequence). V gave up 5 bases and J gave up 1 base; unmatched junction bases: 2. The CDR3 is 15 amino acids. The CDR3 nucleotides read TGTGCCAGCAGCATGGGACAGGGGGCGAACACTGAAGCTTTCTTT. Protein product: CASSMGQGANTEAFF.

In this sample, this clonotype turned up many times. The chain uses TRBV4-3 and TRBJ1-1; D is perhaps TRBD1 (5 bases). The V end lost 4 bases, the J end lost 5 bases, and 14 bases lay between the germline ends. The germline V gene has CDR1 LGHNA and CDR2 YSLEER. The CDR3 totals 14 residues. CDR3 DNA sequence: TGCGCCAGCAGCCTTGGGACGGTTGGTACTGAAGCTTTCTTT. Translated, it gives CASSLGTVGTEAFF.

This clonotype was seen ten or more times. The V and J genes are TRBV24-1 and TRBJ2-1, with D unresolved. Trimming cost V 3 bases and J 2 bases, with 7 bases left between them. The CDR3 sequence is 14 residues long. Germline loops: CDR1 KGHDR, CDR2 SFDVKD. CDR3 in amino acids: CATSDQTPYNEQFF. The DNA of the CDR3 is TGTGCCACCAGTGATCAAACCCCCTACAATGAGCAGTTCTTC.

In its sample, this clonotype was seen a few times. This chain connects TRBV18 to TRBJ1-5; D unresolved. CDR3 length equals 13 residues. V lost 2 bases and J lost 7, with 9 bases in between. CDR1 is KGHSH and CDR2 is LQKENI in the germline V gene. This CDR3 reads CASSPKGGQPQHF. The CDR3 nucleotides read TGTGCCAGCTCACCAAAGGGCGGCCAGCCCCAGCATTTT. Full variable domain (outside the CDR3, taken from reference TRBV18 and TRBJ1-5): NAGVMQNPRHLVRRRGQEARLRCSPMKGHSHVYWYRQLPEEGLKFMVYLQKENIIDESGMPKERFSAEFPKEGPSILRIQQVVRGDSAAYFCASSPKGGQPQHFGDGTRLSIL.

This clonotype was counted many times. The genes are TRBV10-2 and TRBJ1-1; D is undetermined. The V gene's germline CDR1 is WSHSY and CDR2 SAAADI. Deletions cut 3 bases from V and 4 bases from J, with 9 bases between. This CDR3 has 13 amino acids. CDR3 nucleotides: TGCGCCAGCAGTGACCTCTCAGCCACTGAAGCTTTCTTT. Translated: CASSDLSATEAFF.

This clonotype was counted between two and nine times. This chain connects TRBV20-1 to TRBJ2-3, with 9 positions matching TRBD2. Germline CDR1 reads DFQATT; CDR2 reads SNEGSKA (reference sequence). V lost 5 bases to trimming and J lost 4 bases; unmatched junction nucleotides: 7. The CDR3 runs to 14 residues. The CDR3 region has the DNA TGCAGTGCTCTAGCGGGATTACCCCCAGATACGCAGTATTTT. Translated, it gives CSALAGLPPDTQYF.

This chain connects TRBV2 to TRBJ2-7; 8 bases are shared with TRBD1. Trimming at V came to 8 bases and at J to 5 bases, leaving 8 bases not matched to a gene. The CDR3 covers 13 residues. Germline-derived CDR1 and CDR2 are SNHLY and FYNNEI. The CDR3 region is CASGQGTGHEQYF. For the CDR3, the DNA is TGTGCCAGCGGCCAGGGGACAGGTCACGAGCAGTACTTC. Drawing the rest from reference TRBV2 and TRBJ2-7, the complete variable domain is EPEVTQTPSHQVTQMGQEVILRCVPISNHLYFYWYRQILGQKVEFLVSFYNNEISEKSEIFDDQFSVERPDGSNFTLKIRSTKLEDSAMYFCASGQGTGHEQYFGPGTRLTVT.

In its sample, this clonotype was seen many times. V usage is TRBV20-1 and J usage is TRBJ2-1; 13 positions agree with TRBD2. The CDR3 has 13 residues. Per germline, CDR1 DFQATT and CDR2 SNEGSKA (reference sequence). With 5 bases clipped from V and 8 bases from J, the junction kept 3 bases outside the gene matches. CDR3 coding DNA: TGCAGTGCTTTAGGACTAGCGGGAGATGAGCAGTTCTTC. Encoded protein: CSALGLAGDEQFF.

CDR3 sequence (DNA): TGTGCCAGCAGCTTTCTTACGGGAGGGTATGAGACCCAGTACTTC. This encodes CASSFLTGGYETQYF. V usage is TRBV7-6 and J usage is TRBJ2-5, with 8 bases fitting TRBD2. The CDR3 has 15 amino acids. Per germline, CDR1 SGHVS and CDR2 FNYEAQ. V lost 3 bases and J lost 5; bases outside the gene matches: 8.

Here the CDR3 DNA reads TGTGCCACCAGTGATACAGATCCGGAGACCCAGTACTTC. Translating gives CATSDTDPETQYF. J is TRBJ2-5 and V is TRBV24-1; the D is unclear. This CDR3 region has 13 residues. V was trimmed by 3 bases and J by 5 bases, leaving 9 bases between them. CDR1 is KGHDR, CDR2 SFDVKD, per germline.

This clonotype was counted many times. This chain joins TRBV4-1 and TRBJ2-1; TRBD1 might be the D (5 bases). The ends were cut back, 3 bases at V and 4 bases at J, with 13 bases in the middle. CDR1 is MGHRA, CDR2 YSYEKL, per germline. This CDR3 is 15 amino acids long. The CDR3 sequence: CASSQSLTEYNEQFF. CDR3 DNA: TGCGCCAGCAGCCAGAGCCTGACAGAATACAATGAGCAGTTCTTC.

CDR3 nucleotides: TGTGCCAGCAGCTTAGATGGTAGCACAGATACGCAGTATTTT. Its protein is CASSLDGSTDTQYF. The chain employs TRBV7-2 and TRBJ2-3; D call uncertain. The CDR3 length is 14 residues. The germline V gene has CDR1 SGHTA and CDR2 FQGNSA. The ends were cut back, 1 base at V and 0 bases at J, with 5 bases in the middle.

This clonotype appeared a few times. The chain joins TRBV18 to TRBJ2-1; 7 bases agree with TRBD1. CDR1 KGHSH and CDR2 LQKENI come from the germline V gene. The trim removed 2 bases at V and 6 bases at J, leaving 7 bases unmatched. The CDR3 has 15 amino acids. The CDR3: CASSPLTGHRNEQFF. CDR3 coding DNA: TGTGCCAGCTCACCATTGACAGGGCATCGCAATGAGCAGTTCTTC.

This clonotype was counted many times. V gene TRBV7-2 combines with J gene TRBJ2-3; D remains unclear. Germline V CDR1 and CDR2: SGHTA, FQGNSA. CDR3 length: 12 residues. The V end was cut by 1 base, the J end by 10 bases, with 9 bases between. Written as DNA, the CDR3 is TGTGCCAGCAGCTTAGTAGCTGGGGCGCAGTATTTT. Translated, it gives CASSLVAGAQYF.

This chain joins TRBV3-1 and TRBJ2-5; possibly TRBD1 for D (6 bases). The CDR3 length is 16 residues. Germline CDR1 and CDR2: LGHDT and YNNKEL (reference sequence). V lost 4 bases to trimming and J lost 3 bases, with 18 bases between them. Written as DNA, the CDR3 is TGTGCCAGCAGCCGTCGAGGCACCCAGGGGAAAGAGACCCAGTACTTC. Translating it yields CASSRRGTQGKETQYF.

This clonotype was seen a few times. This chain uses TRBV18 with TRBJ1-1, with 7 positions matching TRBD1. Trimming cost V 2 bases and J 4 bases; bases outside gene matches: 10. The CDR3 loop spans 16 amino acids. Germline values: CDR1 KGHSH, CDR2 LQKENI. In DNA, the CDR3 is TGTGCCAGCTCACCAAATTTAGGGGGCGTGGGCACTGAAGCTTTCTTT. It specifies CASSPNLGGVGTEAFF.

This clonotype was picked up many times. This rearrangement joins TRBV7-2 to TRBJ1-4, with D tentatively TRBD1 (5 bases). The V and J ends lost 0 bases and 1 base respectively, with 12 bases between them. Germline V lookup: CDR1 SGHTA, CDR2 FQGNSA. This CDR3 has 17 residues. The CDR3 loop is CASSLAHGGGTNEKLFF. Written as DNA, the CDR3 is TGTGCCAGCAGCTTAGCGCACGGGGGAGGAACTAATGAAAAACTGTTTTTT.

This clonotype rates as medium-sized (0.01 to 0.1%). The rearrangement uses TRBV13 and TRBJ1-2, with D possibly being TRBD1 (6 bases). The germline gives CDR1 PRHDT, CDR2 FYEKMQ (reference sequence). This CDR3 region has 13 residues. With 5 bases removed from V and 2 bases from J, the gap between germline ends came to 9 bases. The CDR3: CASSPQGNYGYTF. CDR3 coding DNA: TGTGCCAGCAGCCCCCAGGGGAACTATGGCTACACCTTC.

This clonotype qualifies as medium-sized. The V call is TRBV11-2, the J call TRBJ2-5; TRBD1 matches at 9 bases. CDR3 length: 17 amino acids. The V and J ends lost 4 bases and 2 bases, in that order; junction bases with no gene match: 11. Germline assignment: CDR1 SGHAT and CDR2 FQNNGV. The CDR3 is CASSSLIPGQGQETQYF. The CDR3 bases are TGTGCCAGCAGCTCACTAATACCGGGACAGGGACAAGAGACCCAGTACTTC.

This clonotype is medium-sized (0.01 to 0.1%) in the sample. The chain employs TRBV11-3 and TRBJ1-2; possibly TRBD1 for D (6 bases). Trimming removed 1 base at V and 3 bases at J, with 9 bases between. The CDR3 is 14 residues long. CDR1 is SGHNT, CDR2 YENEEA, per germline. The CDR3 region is CASSLAEGDYGYTF. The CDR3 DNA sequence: TGTGCCAGCAGCTTAGCGGAGGGGGACTATGGCTACACCTTC.

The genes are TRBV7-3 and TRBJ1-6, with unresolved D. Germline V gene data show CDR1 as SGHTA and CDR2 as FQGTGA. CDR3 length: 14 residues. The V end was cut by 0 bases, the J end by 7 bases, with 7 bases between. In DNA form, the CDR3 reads TGTGCCAGCAGCTTAACTGGGGAAAATTCACCCCTCCACTTT. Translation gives CASSLTGENSPLHF.

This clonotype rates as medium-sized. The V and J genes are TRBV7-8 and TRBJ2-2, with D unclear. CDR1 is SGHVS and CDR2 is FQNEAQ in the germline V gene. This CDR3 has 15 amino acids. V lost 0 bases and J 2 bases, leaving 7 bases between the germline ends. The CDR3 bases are TGTGCCAGCAGCTTAGCGCGTCTTAACACCGGGGAGCTGTTTTTT. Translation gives CASSLARLNTGELFF.

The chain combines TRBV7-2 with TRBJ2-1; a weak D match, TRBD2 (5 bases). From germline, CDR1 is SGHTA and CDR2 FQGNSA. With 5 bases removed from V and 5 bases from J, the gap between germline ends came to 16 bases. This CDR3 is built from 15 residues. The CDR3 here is CASSSTRVLNNEQFF. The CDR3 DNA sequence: TGTGCCAGCAGCAGCACTAGGGTCCTTAACAATGAGCAGTTCTTC.

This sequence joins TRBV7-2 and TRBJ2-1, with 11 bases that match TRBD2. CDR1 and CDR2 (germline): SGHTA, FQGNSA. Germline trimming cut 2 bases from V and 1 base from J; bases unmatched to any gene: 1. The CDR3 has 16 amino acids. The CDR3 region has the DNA TGTGCCAGCAGCTTAAGACTAGCGGGATCCTACAATGAGCAGTTCTTC. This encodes CASSLRLAGSYNEQFF.

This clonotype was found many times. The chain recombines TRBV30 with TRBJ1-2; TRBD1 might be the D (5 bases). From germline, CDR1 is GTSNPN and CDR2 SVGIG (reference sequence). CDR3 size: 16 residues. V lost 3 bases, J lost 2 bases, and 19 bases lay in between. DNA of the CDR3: TGTGCCTGGAGGGGTCTCGGTGGCGGGGCCAACTATGGCTACACCTTC. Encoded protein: CAWRGLGGGANYGYTF.